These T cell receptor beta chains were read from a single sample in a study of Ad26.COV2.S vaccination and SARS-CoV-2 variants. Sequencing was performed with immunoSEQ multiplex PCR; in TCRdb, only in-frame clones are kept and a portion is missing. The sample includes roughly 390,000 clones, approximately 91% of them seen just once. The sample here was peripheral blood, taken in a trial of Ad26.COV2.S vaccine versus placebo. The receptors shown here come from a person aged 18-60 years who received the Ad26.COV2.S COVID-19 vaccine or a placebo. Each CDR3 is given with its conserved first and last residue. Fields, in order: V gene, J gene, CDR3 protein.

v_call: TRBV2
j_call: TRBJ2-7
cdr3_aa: CASSDAGDDEQYF

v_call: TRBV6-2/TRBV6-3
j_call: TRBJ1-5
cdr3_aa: CASSWKNQPQHF

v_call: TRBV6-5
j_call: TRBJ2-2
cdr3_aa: CASSYFRGANTGELFF

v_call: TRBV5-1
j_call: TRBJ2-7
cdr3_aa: CASSSTPQGYEQYF

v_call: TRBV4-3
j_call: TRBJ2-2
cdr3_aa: CASSHEKTGFPGELFF

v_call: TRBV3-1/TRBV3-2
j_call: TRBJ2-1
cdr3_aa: CASSQYQGTSGGVGEQFF

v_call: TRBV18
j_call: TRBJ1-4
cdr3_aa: CASSPGVREKLFF

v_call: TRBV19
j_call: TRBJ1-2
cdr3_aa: CASSTQTGRGYTF

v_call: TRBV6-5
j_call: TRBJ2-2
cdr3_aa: CASSYSQGADTGELFF

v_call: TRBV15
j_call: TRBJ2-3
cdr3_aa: CATSSLNRDSPGDTQYF

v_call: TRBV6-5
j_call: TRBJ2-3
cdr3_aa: CASSLQGGDSTQYF

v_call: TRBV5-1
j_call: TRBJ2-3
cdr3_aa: CASSTGAGDTQYF

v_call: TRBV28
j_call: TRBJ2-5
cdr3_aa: CASSLSFDLRKTQYF

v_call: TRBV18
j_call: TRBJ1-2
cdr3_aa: CASSPGQGGGYTF

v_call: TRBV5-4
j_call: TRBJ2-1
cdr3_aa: CASSRRLGDLNNEQFF

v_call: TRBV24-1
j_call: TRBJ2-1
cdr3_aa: CATSDHRDYNEQFF

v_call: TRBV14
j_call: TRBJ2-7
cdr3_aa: CASSPTRPTGGEQYF

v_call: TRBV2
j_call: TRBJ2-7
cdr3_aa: CASSETGGSAYEQYF

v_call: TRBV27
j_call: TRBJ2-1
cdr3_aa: CASSFRSPGREYNEQFF

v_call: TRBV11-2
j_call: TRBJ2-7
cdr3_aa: CASSLGPTRGEQYF

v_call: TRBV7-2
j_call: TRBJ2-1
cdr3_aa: CASTTMNEQFF

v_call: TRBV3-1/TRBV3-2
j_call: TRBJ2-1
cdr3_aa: CASRRGGLSYNEQFF

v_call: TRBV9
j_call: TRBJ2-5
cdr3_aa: CASSVSGAPETQYF

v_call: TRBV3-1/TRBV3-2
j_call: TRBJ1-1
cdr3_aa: CASSQVGRGGTEAFF

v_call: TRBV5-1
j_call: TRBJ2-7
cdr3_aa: CASSEVSNSNEQYF

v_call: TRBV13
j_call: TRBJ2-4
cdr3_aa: CASSSKEGISGGANIQYF

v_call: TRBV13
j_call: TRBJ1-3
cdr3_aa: CASGLWGTGNTIYF

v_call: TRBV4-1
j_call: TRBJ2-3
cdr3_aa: CASSPPSTDTQYF

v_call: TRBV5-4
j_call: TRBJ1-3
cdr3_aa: CASTNGDRGVGNTIYF

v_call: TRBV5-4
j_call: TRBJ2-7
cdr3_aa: CASSLRGATEQYF

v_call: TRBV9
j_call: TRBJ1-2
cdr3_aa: CASSADRADGYTF

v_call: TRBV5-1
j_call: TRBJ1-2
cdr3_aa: CASSSAPPQGTPFNYGYTF

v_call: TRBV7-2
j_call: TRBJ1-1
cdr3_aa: CASSSGWNTEAFF

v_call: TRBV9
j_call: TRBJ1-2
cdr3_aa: CASSVAMGQGNGYTF

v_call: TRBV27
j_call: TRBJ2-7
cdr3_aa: CASSLLQGSYEQYF

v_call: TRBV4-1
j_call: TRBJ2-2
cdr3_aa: CASSRQAPWGELFF

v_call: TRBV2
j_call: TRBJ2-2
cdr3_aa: CASRTGTPNTGELFF

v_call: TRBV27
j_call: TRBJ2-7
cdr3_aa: CASKARLDRVSGEQYF

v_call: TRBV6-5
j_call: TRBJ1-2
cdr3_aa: CASTVGTGVIRGYTF

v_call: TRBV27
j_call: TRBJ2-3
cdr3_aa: CASRLGDRGGTDTQYF

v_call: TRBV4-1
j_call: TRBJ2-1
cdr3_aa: CASSQTGRSYNEQFF

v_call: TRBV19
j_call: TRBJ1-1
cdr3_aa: CASSIGLSNTEAFF

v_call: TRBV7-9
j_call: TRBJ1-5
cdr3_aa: CASSFYWDRPLYSNQPQHF

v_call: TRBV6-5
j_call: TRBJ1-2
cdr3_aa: CASRWGNYGYTF

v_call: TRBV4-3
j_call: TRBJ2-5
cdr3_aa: CASSQDRGFQETQYF

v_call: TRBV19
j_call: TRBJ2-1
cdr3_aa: CASSWSGGAYNEQFF

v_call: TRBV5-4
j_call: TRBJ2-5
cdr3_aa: CASSFRSRRGQETQYF

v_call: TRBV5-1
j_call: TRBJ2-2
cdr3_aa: CASSLGLAETNTGELFF

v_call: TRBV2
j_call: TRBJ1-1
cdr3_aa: CASRSGRGAFF

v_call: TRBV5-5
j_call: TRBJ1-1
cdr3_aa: CASSLGTGAFF

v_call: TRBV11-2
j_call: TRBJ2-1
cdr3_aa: CASSFLAGGPGNEQFF

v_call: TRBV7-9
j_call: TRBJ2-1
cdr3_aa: CASSPPAGGSYNEQFF